The 22 T cell receptor beta chains below all came from one sample that was sequenced in a study of metastatic and nonmetastatic thyroid tumors (dated by TCRdb to about 2020). Before undergoing thyroid surgery, none of the patients had been given any kind of treatment. Library preparation was by PCR. Instrument on record: Illumina HiSeq 4000. Using fastp trimming at Q25 and MiXCR clonotype assembly, TCRdb reanalyzed the public sequencing data and kept in-frame beta chains. For this sample there are 15,000 to 20,000 clones; 22% appear just once. Roughly a fifth of the sample rests with the top ten. Sample: adjacent normal tissue. The receptors shown here come from a female donor with papillary thyroid cancer or a benign thyroid nodule (not recorded which). Some clones in this sample may be carry-over from other donors' samples.

Note on this clone: The junction does not match germline at one end; this may be a read error. This chain joins TRBV7-7 and TRBJ2-3; maybe TRBD2 (5 bases). The CDR3 loop spans 13 amino acids. CDR1 SSHAT and CDR2 FNYEAQ come from the germline V gene (reference sequence). The CDR3 nucleotides are TGTGCTAGCAGCTTAGCGCCCCGCAATACGCAGTATTTT. Translating gives CASSLAPRNTQYF.

This clone was observed a few times. The J gene is TRBJ2-7, the V gene TRBV28, with a possible D match to TRBD2 (6 bases). In germline, CDR1 is MDHEN, CDR2 SYDVKM. V was clipped by 6 bases and J by 0 bases, with 9 bases between them. The CDR3 runs to 13 residues. CDR3 amino acids: CASRRGASYEQYF. The CDR3 DNA is TGTGCCAGCAGACGCGGGGCCTCCTACGAGCAGTACTTC.

This clone was seen more than once but under ten times. The gene calls are TRBV20-1 and TRBJ1-5, with D maybe TRBD1 (6 bases). The CDR3 has 14 amino acids. CDR1 is DFQATT, CDR2 SNEGSKA, per germline (reference sequence). The V gene lost 0 bases and the J gene lost 7 bases, with 13 bases spanning the gap. CDR3 amino acids: CSARDQQGGQPQHF. For the CDR3, the DNA is TGCAGTGCTAGAGATCAACAGGGAGGCCAGCCCCAGCATTTT.

Worth noting for this clone: A much larger clone lies one base from this, so it may be a read error. The chain is built from TRBV6-2 or TRBV6-3 and TRBJ2-7; perhaps TRBD1 as D (5 bases). The V and J ends lost 7 bases and 8 bases respectively, with 21 bases between them. The germline V gene has CDR1 MNHEY and CDR2 SVGEGT. The CDR3 is made up of 14 amino acids. The CDR3 protein is CASKSKNFDRKQYF. The CDR3 nucleotides are TGTGCCAGCAAATCCAAAAATTTCGACAGAAAGCAGTACTTC.

The chain is built from TRBV7-3 and TRBJ2-3; 7 bases agree with TRBD2. Per the germline V gene, CDR1 is SGHTA and CDR2 is FQGTGA. V was pared by 4 bases and J by 4 bases, with 8 bases of the junction left unmatched. The CDR3 sequence is 15 residues long. The CDR3 DNA reads as TGTGCCAGCAGCTCAGGACTAGTCTTTGCAGATACGCAGTATTTT. It is translated as CASSSGLVFADTQYF.

The sample holds a few counts of this clone. The chain has TRBV18 and TRBJ1-4; D gene ambiguous. Germline V gene data show CDR1 as KGHSH and CDR2 as LQKENI. V shed 6 bases and J shed 0 bases, with 5 bases lying between them. The CDR3 has 13 residues. This CDR3 reads CASSGTTNEKLFF. The CDR3 DNA reads TGTGCCAGCTCGGGGACAACTAATGAAAAACTGTTTTTT.

CDR3 sequence (DNA): TGTGCCAGCAGTTACTCGGCTGCTTACAATGAGCAGTTCTTC. Translation: CASSYSAAYNEQFF. The chain joins TRBV6-5 to TRBJ2-1; D remains unclear. Germline V lookup: CDR1 MNHEY, CDR2 SVGAGI. The CDR3 loop spans 14 amino acids. Trimming left V 0 bases short and J 4 bases short, with 7 bases between.

A few counts support this clone. The chain carries TRBV28 and TRBJ1-2, with D perhaps matching TRBD1 (6 bases). This CDR3 is 17 amino acids long. Germline CDR1 reads MDHEN; CDR2 reads SYDVKM. Between the trimmed V and J ends, which lost 4 bases and 2 bases, there was a span of 20 bases. DNA for the CDR3: TGTGCCAGCAGTTCGGCGGGGACGGACGGACAGAACTATGGCTACACCTTC. Translating gives CASSSAGTDGQNYGYTF.

This sequence joins TRBV9 and TRBJ2-3, with D unresolved. V was shortened by 0 bases and J by 4 bases, with 6 bases between the two germline ends. The CDR3 contains 13 residues. Germline CDR1 SGDLS, CDR2 YYNGEE. The CDR3 reads CASSVAPADTQYF. CDR3 DNA sequence: TGTGCCAGCAGCGTAGCTCCCGCAGATACGCAGTATTTT.

A single count supports this clone. V is TRBV9 and J is TRBJ1-5, with D perhaps TRBD1 (5 bases). The V end was cut by 3 bases, the J end by 2 bases, with 12 bases between. CDR3 size: 15 residues. The germline V gene encodes CDR1 SGDLS and CDR2 YYNGEE. This CDR3 reads CASSGRGGGNQPQHF. Written as DNA, the CDR3 is TGTGCCAGCAGCGGCCGGGGGGGTGGCAATCAGCCCCAGCATTTT.

This clone was found a few times. The rearrangement links TRBV28 to TRBJ1-2; D not resolved. CDR1 and CDR2 from the germline V gene are MDHEN and SYDVKM. Trimming left V 11 bases short and J 2 bases short, with 12 bases between. The CDR3 is 12 residues long. The CDR3 sequence is CASTPRNYGYTF. CDR3 nucleotide sequence: TGTGCCTCCACACCCCGGAACTATGGCTACACCTTC.

This clone occurred many times. The chain carries TRBV28 and TRBJ1-5; D uncertain. The germline V and J ends were trimmed by 1 base and 1 base, with 8 bases remaining between them. The CDR3 runs 15 residues. In germline, CDR1 is MDHEN, CDR2 SYDVKM. The CDR3 protein is CASSLSRASNQPQHF. The CDR3 DNA reads as TGTGCCAGCAGTTTATCTCGGGCAAGCAATCAGCCCCAGCATTTT.

At least ten counts were recorded for this clone. The chain uses TRBV4-1 and TRBJ1-3, with D unclear. Trimming took 2 bases from V and 4 from J, leaving 6 bases between them. Germline V CDR1 and CDR2: MGHRA, YSYEKL. This CDR3 is 13 amino acids long. CDR3 DNA sequence: TGCGCCAGCAGCCAAACTAGAGGAAACACCATATATTTT. Protein product: CASSQTRGNTIYF.

This clone was counted only a few times. J is TRBJ2-2 and V is TRBV24-1, with a possible D match to TRBD2 (5 bases). Germline values: CDR1 KGHDR, CDR2 SFDVKD. Deletions cut 3 bases from V and 6 bases from J, with 10 bases between. The CDR3 loop spans 14 amino acids. CDR3 protein: CATSDPTGSGELFF. CDR3 DNA: TGTGCCACCAGTGATCCGACGGGGTCCGGGGAGCTGTTTTTT.

This clone was detected a few times. The rearrangement uses TRBV6-1 and TRBJ2-7; D is perhaps TRBD1 or TRBD2 (5 bases each). Trimming cost V 7 bases and J 2 bases, with 24 bases left between them. The CDR3 runs 17 residues. Germline-derived CDR1 and CDR2 are MNHNS and SASEGT. For the CDR3, the DNA is TGTGCCAGCACCAGAAGGGTTGGGGACGGAGCCACCTACGAGCAGTACTTC. This translates into CASTRRVGDGATYEQYF.

The chain carries TRBV13 and TRBJ2-1; D gene unclear. CDR1 is PRHDT, CDR2 FYEKMQ, per germline (reference sequence). The CDR3 loop spans 12 amino acids. V lost 4 bases to trimming and J lost 8 bases, with 9 bases between them. The CDR3 here is CASSWPGDEQFF. As DNA, the CDR3 is TGTGCCAGCAGCTGGCCTGGGGATGAGCAGTTCTTC.

The genes are TRBV20-1 and TRBJ2-2, with TRBD2 matching 7 bases. The trim removed 3 bases at V and 4 bases at J, leaving 14 bases unmatched. Germline V lookup: CDR1 DFQATT, CDR2 SNEGSKA (reference sequence). The CDR3 length is 17 residues. CDR3 sequence reads: CSASPSSGAPITGELFF. Here the CDR3 DNA reads TGCAGTGCTAGTCCCTCCAGCGGGGCCCCCATCACCGGGGAGCTGTTTTTT.

V and J are TRBV5-6 and TRBJ2-7; 7 nucleotides agree with TRBD1. The V and J ends lost 0 bases and 3 bases, in that order; junction bases with no gene match: 3. Germline V CDR1 and CDR2: SGHDT, YYEEEE. CDR3 length: 14 residues. This chain's CDR3 is CASSLDRGIYEQYF. The CDR3, as DNA: TGTGCCAGCAGCTTGGACAGGGGTATCTACGAGCAGTACTTC.

This clone occurred many times. The V call is TRBV7-2, the J call TRBJ1-3; D unresolved. Germline V gene lookup returns CDR1 SGHTA and CDR2 FQGNSA. The CDR3 contains 13 residues. Trimming removed 3 bases from V and 1 base from J, with 4 bases in between. The CDR3 DNA sequence: TGTGCCAGCAGCTTGGGGTCTGGAAACACCATATATTTT. It is translated as CASSLGSGNTIYF.

This chain joins TRBV6-2 or TRBV6-3 and TRBJ2-4; 8 bases fit TRBD2. V lost 7 bases and J lost 0; bases outside the gene matches: 8. CDR3 length equals 16 residues. Germline V gene lookup returns CDR1 MNHEY and CDR2 SVGEGT. The CDR3 region has the DNA TGTGCCAGCATAAAAGCGGGAGACCTAGCCAAAAACATTCAGTACTTC. Translation gives CASIKAGDLAKNIQYF.

As regards this clone: The CDR3 carries no conserved terminal phenylalanine or tryptophan, so it likely arises from a read error. The chain uses TRBV19 and TRBJ2-7; unclear D gene. The CDR3 consists of 15 residues. Trimming shortened V by 1 base and J by 3 bases, and 13 bases separated the two germline ends. Germline V lookup: CDR1 LNHDA, CDR2 SQIVND (reference sequence). In nucleotides, the CDR3 is TGTGCCAGTAGTATAGGAGGAGCAGAAATCTACGAGCAGTACCTC. It codes for CASSIGGAEIYEQYL.

Comments on this clone: A much more abundant neighbour one base away suggests this may be a read error. The rearrangement links TRBV6-1 to TRBJ2-2, with 10 bases lining up with TRBD1. Trimming cost V 4 bases and J 5 bases; bases outside gene matches: 4. Germline V CDR1 and CDR2: MNHNS, SASEGT. The CDR3 consists of 15 residues. DNA of the CDR3: TGTGCCAGCAGTGCTGGACAGGGGGATACCGGGGAGCTGTTTTTT. Its translation is CASSAGQGDTGELFF.